Below, 26 T cell receptor beta chains from the same sample are listed, as sequenced in a study of blood T cell repertoires in COVID-19 (dated by TCRdb to about 2020). The protocol used for the library was the immunoSEQ multiplex PCR assay. TCRdb retrieved this table from immuneACCESS and kept in-frame rearrangements only. Not all clones are present; in checked studies, unresolved V genes account for under half, and no reason is known for the remainder. Recorded for this sample are some 150,000 clones; approximately 89% of them occurred a single time. The top ten hold around 1.6% of the sample. Sequencing was performed on peripheral blood. The receptors here all came from a human donor in a cohort sampled during active COVID-19.

The chain couples TRBV4-3 to TRBJ2-4; a possible D gene is TRBD2 (5 bases). Trimming pared 0 bases from V and 9 bases from J, leaving 15 bases between. CDR1 is LGHNA and CDR2 is YSLEER in the germline V gene. The CDR3 contains 15 residues. The CDR3 DNA reads TGCGCCAGCAGCCAAGATCTAAGGCTAGAGGGCATTCAGTACTTC. It codes for CASSQDLRLEGIQYF.

V and J are TRBV4-2 and TRBJ2-7, with 11 bases aligning to TRBD2. In germline, CDR1 is LGHNA, CDR2 YNFKEQ. The CDR3 length is 15 residues. The V segment lost 8 bases and the J segment 5 bases; nucleotides outside the gene matches: 11. CDR3 sequence: CASGEVSGGADEQYF. The DNA for the CDR3 is TGTGCCAGCGGGGAGGTTAGCGGGGGGGCGGACGAGCAGTACTTC.

J is TRBJ1-4 and V is TRBV11-1; 8 bases map to TRBD1. With 3 bases clipped from V and 7 bases from J, the junction kept 1 base outside the gene matches. This CDR3 has 13 residues. Germline values: CDR1 SGHAT, CDR2 FQDESV (reference sequence). The CDR3 here is CASSFTGGEKLFF. DNA for the CDR3: TGTGCCAGCAGCTTTACAGGGGGTGAAAAACTGTTTTTT.

The count of this clone is one. The chain couples TRBV6-5 to TRBJ2-1; D remains unclear. The CDR3 is 13 residues long. V was clipped by 6 bases and J by 8 bases, with 14 bases between them. CDR1 MNHEY and CDR2 SVGAGI come from the germline V gene. The CDR3 DNA sequence: TGTGCCAGCAGCATAAACCTATCCTATGAGCAGTTCTTC. Protein: CASSINLSYEQFF.

The chain joins TRBV2 to TRBJ1-2; TRBD1 agrees at 7 bases. From germline, CDR1 is SNHLY and CDR2 FYNNEI. Germline trimming cut 8 bases from V and 2 bases from J; bases unmatched to any gene: 8. The CDR3 runs 14 residues. The CDR3 here is CASHLDRANYGYTF. CDR3 sequence (DNA): TGTGCCAGCCACCTAGACAGGGCGAACTATGGCTACACCTTC.

The chain links TRBV5-1 to TRBJ2-2, with D possibly being TRBD1 (6 bases). Germline CDR1 reads SGHRS; CDR2 reads YFSETQ. The CDR3 is 15 residues long. V was pared by 1 base and J by 3 bases, with 10 bases between. CDR3 bases: TGCGCCAGCAGCTTGTCAGGGGTAGACACCGGGGAGCTGTTTTTT. The encoded protein is CASSLSGVDTGELFF.

The chain employs TRBV6-2 or TRBV6-3 and TRBJ1-1; D is ambiguous. CDR1 is MNHEY and CDR2 is SVGEGT in the germline V gene. The CDR3 length is 13 residues. With 4 bases removed from V and 6 bases from J, the gap between germline ends came to 12 bases. The CDR3, as DNA: TGTGCCAGCAGTTTGTTCGGGTTCGCTGAAGCTTTCTTT. Translating it yields CASSLFGFAEAFF.

The rearrangement joins TRBV18 to TRBJ2-5, with D uncertain. The germline gives CDR1 KGHSH, CDR2 LQKENI. CDR3 size: 16 residues. Trimming cost V 3 bases and J 2 bases, with 16 bases left between them. This CDR3 is CASSPRHRDGQETQYF. CDR3 bases: TGTGCCAGCTCACCGCGCCACCGAGATGGTCAAGAGACCCAGTACTTC.

This chain joins TRBV24-1 and TRBJ2-3; no reliable D call. The V gene lost 9 bases and the J gene lost 0 bases, with 9 bases spanning the gap. Germline loops: CDR1 KGHDR, CDR2 SFDVKD. The CDR3 runs 13 residues. The CDR3 bases are TGTGCCACCGCAGACTCTAGCACAGATACGCAGTATTTT. This encodes CATADSSTDTQYF.

The chain combines TRBV25-1 with TRBJ1-2; 8 bases match TRBD1. V was clipped by 4 bases and J by 7 bases; unmatched bases: 5. This CDR3 is built from 13 residues. Germline V gives CDR1 MGHDK, CDR2 SYGVNS. The CDR3 DNA reads as TGTGCCAGCAGTGGATACGACAGGGGTGGCTACACCTTC. Its protein is CASSGYDRGGYTF.

V is TRBV9 and J is TRBJ2-3; 8 bases match TRBD2. The CDR3 totals 16 residues. Looked up from germline, CDR1 is SGDLS and CDR2 is YYNGEE. Germline trimming cut 0 bases from V and 3 bases from J; bases unmatched to any gene: 6. Here the CDR3 DNA reads TGTGCCAGCAGCGTAGATCCAGCGGGGGTTACAGATACGCAGTATTTT. The encoded protein is CASSVDPAGVTDTQYF.

This chain joins TRBV4-1 and TRBJ2-1; D is possibly TRBD2 (6 bases). This CDR3 is built from 17 residues. V was pared by 0 bases and J by 4 bases, with 16 bases between. Germline CDR1 is MGHRA and CDR2 is YSYEKL. Here the CDR3 DNA reads TGCGCCAGCAGCCAAGAGTACCTCGGGACTCGGTACAATGAGCAGTTCTTC. It translates to CASSQEYLGTRYNEQFF.

J is TRBJ2-3 and V is TRBV12-2; TRBD1 is the table's D call and was not checked against the DNA. TRBV12-2 is described as a pseudogene. This CDR3 contains 17 residues. The CDR3 nucleotides read TGTGCAAGTCGCTTCGACAGGGGGGAGGAAGGCACAGATACGCAGTATTTT. This gives the protein CASRFDRGEEGTDTQYF.

The V call is TRBV5-1, the J call TRBJ2-5, with D unclear. This CDR3 is built from 14 residues. Germline CDR1 and CDR2: SGHRS and YFSETQ. Trimming took off 0 bases at V and 7 bases at J, with 13 bases between the two ends. The CDR3 protein is CASSLGPSDGTQYF. CDR3 sequence (DNA): TGCGCCAGCAGCTTGGGGCCCAGCGACGGGACCCAGTACTTC. The full variable domain, rest sourced from reference TRBV5-1 and TRBJ2-5, is KAGVTQTPRYLIKTRGQQVTLSCSPISGHRSVSWYQQTPGQGLQFLFEYFSETQRNKGNFPGRFSGRQFSNSRSEMNVSTLELGDSALYLCASSLGPSDGTQYFGPGTRLLVL.

J is TRBJ2-2 and V is TRBV5-5, with unresolved D. V lost 3 bases and J lost 6, with 12 bases in between. This CDR3 has 14 amino acids. CDR1 is SGHKS and CDR2 is YYEKEE in the germline V gene (reference sequence). CDR3 amino acids: CASSSYGSAGELFF. The CDR3 DNA sequence: TGTGCCAGCAGCTCCTACGGGTCCGCCGGGGAGCTGTTTTTT.

The rearrangement links TRBV7-2 to TRBJ1-4; TRBD1 agrees at 8 bases. Germline V lookup: CDR1 SGHTA, CDR2 FQGNSA. V was pared by 5 bases and J by 3 bases, with 5 bases of the junction left unmatched. This CDR3 contains 15 residues. This chain's CDR3 is CASSTDRGANEKLFF. The CDR3, as DNA: TGTGCCAGCAGCACTGACAGGGGCGCTAATGAAAAACTGTTTTTT.

The chain uses TRBV19 and TRBJ2-5; perhaps TRBD2 as D (5 bases). Germline V gene data show CDR1 as LNHDA and CDR2 as SQIVND (reference sequence). V lost 8 bases to trimming and J lost 3 bases, with 19 bases between them. The CDR3 contains 15 residues. The CDR3 sequence: CASPIQTNREETQYF. CDR3 in DNA: TGTGCCAGTCCAATCCAGACTAACCGGGAAGAGACCCAGTACTTC.

V and J are TRBV6-2 or TRBV6-3 and TRBJ2-3; D may be TRBD1 (5 bases). This CDR3 has 14 residues. In germline, CDR1 is MNHEY, CDR2 SVGEGT. Trimming left V 2 bases short and J 2 bases short, with 8 bases between. As DNA, the CDR3 is TGTGCCAGCAGTTACGGCAGGGCCACAGATACGCAGTATTTT. Its translation: CASSYGRATDTQYF.

The V and J genes are TRBV5-1 and TRBJ1-2; tentatively, D is TRBD1 (5 bases). This CDR3 is built from 16 residues. V lost 6 bases, J lost 3 bases, and 21 bases lay in between. Germline V gene data show CDR1 as SGHRS and CDR2 as YFSETQ. Written as DNA, the CDR3 is TGCGCCAGCACCGCTTATGGACGGGGACTGGACTATGGCTACACCTTC. The encoded protein is CASTAYGRGLDYGYTF.

V usage is TRBV3-1 (or the pseudogene TRBV3-2) and J usage is TRBJ1-1; TRBD1 might be the D (6 bases). Trimming shortened V by 1 base and J by 0 bases, and 12 bases separated the two germline ends. This CDR3 contains 16 residues. Germline CDR1 reads LGHDT; CDR2 reads YNNKEL (reference sequence). CDR3 bases: TGTGCCAGCAGCCAAGTTGGGGGCATCATGAACACTGAAGCTTTCTTT. This encodes CASSQVGGIMNTEAFF.

The rearrangement links TRBV7-8 to TRBJ2-7, with TRBD2 matching over 7 bases. The ends lost 1 base at V and 5 bases at J; junction bases unmatched: 5. Germline values: CDR1 SGHVS, CDR2 FQNEAQ. CDR3 length equals 14 residues. The CDR3 protein is CASSLVLAGHEQYF. In DNA, the CDR3 is TGTGCCAGCAGCTTAGTGTTAGCGGGCCACGAGCAGTACTTC. Supplemented by reference TRBV7-8 and TRBJ2-7, the full variable domain reads GAGVSQSPRYKVAKRGQDVALRCDPISGHVSLFWYQQALGQGPEFLTYFQNEAQLDKSGLPSDRFFAERPEGSVSTLKIQRTQQEDSAVYLCASSLVLAGHEQYFGPGTRLTVT.

This rearrangement joins TRBV7-8 to TRBJ2-5; a possible D gene is TRBD1 (5 bases). Germline V gene lookup returns CDR1 SGHVS and CDR2 FQNEAQ. V was shortened by 6 bases and J by 3 bases, with 23 bases between the two germline ends. The CDR3 totals 17 residues. CDR3 DNA: TGTGCCAGCAGTCCTCGCCTACGACAGAGTAGGGAAGAGACCCAGTACTTC. Residues: CASSPRLRQSREETQYF.

The genes are TRBV11-2 and TRBJ1-2, with a tentative D call TRBD1 (5 bases). Trimming took 1 base from V and 4 from J, leaving 13 bases between them. CDR1 and CDR2 from the germline V gene are SGHAT and FQNNGV. CDR3 length: 15 amino acids. The CDR3 bases are TGTGCCAGCAGCTTAGGAGGGGACTATAGCTATGGCTACACCTTC. This sequence encodes CASSLGGDYSYGYTF.

This clone was seen a single time. The chain joins TRBV6-5 to TRBJ1-6, with D possibly being TRBD1 (5 bases). The CDR3 contains 13 residues. Germline lookup yields CDR1 MNHEY and CDR2 SVGAGI. The V and J ends lost 8 bases and 7 bases respectively, with 12 bases between them. The CDR3 nucleotides read TGTGCCAGCCAATCGGGACTGAATTCACCCCTCCACTTT. Translation gives CASQSGLNSPLHF.

About this clone itself: One junction end disagrees with the germline gene, perhaps due to a read error. Written as DNA, the CDR3 is TGTGCTAGCAGCTTAGACAGGAATCAGCCCCAGCATTTT. Residues: CASSLDRNQPQHF. The chain links TRBV7-7 to TRBJ1-5, with D perhaps TRBD1 (6 bases). Per the germline V gene, CDR1 is SSHAT and CDR2 is FNYEAQ (reference sequence). The CDR3 is 13 amino acids.

This chain connects TRBV5-5 to TRBJ1-5; 9 nucleotides agree with TRBD1. With V trimmed by 2 bases and J by 11 bases, 14 bases remained unmatched. The germline V gene has CDR1 SGHKS and CDR2 YYEKEE (reference sequence). The CDR3 runs to 16 residues. CDR3 in amino acids: CASSFGQGRGSVAQHF. The CDR3 DNA reads as TGTGCCAGCAGCTTTGGACAGGGGAGGGGATCAGTGGCCCAGCATTTT.